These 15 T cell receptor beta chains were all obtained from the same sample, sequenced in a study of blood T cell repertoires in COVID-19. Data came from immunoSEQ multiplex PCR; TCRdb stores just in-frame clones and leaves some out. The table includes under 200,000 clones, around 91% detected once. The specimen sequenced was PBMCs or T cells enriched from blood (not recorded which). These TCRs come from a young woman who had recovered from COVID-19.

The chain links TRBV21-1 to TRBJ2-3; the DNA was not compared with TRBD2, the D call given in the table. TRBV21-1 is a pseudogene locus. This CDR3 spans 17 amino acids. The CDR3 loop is CASSRERTSGLPDTQYF. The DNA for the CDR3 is TGTGCCAGCAGTAGAGAGAGGACTAGCGGTCTGCCAGATACGCAGTATTTT.

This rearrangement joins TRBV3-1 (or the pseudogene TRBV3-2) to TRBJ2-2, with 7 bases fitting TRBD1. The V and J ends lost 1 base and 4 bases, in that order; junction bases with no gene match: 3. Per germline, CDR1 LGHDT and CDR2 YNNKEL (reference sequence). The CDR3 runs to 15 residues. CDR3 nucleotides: TGTGCCAGCAGCCAAGCGGGACAGATCACCGGGGAGCTGTTTTTT. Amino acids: CASSQAGQITGELFF.

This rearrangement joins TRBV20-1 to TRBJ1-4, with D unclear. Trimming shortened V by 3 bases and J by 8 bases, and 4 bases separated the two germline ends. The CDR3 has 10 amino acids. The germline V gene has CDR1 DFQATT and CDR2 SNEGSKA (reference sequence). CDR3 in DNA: TGCAGTGCTAGCAGGGAAAAACTGTTTTTT. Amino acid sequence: CSASREKLFF.

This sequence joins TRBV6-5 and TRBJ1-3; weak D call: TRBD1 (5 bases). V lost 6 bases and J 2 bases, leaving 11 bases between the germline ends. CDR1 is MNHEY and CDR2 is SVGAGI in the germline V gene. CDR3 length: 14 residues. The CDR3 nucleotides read TGTGCCAGCAGCCCCGGGACTGCTGGAAACACCATATATTTT. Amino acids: CASSPGTAGNTIYF.

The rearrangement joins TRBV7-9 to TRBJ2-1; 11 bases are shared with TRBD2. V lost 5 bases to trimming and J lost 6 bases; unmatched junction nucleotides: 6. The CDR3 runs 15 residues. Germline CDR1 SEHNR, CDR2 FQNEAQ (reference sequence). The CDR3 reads CASSPGSGRVNEQFF. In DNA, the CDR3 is TGTGCCAGCAGCCCCGGTAGCGGGAGGGTCAATGAGCAGTTCTTC.

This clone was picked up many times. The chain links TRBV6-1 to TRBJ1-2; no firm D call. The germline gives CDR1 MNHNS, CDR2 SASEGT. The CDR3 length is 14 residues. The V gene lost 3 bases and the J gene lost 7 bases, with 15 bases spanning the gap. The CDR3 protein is CASSDRQEVSGYTF. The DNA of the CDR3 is TGTGCCAGCAGTGACCGACAAGAAGTCAGTGGCTACACCTTC.

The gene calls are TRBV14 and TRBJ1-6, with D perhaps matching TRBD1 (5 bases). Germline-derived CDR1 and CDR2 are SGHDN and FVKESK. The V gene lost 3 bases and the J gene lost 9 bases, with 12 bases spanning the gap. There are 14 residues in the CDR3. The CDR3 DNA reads TGTGCCAGCAGCCATCGACAGTTGGGTTCACCCCTCCACTTT. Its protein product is CASSHRQLGSPLHF.

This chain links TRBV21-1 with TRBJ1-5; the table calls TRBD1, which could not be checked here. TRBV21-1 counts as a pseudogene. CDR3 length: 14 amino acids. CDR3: CASSKYQVGQPQHF. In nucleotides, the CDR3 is TGTGCCAGCAGCAAGTACCAGGTGGGTCAGCCCCAGCATTTT.

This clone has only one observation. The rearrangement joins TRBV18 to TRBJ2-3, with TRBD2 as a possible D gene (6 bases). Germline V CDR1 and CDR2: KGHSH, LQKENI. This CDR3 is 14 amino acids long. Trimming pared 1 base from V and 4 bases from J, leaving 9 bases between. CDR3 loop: CASSPRGDPDTQYF. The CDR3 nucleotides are TGTGCCAGCTCACCACGGGGGGACCCAGATACGCAGTATTTT.

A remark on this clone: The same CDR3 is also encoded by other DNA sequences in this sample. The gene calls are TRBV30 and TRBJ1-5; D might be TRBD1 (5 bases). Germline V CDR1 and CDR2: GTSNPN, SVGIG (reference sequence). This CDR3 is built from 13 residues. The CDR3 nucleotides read TGTGCTGGCAGTACAGGAGGCAATCAGCCCCAGCATTTT. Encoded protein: CAGSTGGNQPQHF.

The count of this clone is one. This CDR3 reads CASSLTDRDPGTQYF. The DNA for the CDR3 is TGTGCCAGCAGCCTTACGGACAGGGACCCTGGGACCCAGTACTTC. The V and J genes are TRBV9 and TRBJ2-5; the match to TRBD1 covers 8 bases. The CDR3 loop spans 15 amino acids. V lost 4 bases to trimming and J lost 7 bases; unmatched junction nucleotides: 12. CDR1 SGDLS and CDR2 YYNGEE come from the germline V gene.

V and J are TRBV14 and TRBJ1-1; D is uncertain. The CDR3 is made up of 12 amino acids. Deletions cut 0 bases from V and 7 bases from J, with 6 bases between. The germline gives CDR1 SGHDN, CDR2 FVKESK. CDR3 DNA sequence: TGTGCCAGCAGCCAAGATTATTTTGAAGCTTTCTTT. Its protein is CASSQDYFEAFF.

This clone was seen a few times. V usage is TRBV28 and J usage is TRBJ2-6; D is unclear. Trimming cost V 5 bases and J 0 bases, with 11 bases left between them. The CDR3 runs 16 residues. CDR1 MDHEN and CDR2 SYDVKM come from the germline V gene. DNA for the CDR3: TGTGCCAGCAGTATGAACTCCTTCTCTGGGGCCAACGTCCTGACTTTC. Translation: CASSMNSFSGANVLTF. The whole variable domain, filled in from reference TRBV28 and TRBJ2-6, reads DVKVTQSSRYLVKRTGEKVFLECVQDMDHENMFWYRQDPGLGLRLIYFSYDVKMKEKGDIPEGYSVSREKKERFSLILESASTNQTSMYLCASSMNSFSGANVLTFGAGSRLTVL.

DNA for the CDR3: TGTGCCAGCAGCGGCCCGGGACAGGGAGCTGAAAAACTGTTTTTT. It translates to CASSGPGQGAEKLFF. V and J are TRBV9 and TRBJ1-4; 9 nucleotides line up with TRBD1. CDR1 and CDR2 from the germline V gene are SGDLS and YYNGEE. With 3 bases clipped from V and 7 bases from J, the junction kept 7 bases outside the gene matches. This CDR3 is 15 amino acids long.

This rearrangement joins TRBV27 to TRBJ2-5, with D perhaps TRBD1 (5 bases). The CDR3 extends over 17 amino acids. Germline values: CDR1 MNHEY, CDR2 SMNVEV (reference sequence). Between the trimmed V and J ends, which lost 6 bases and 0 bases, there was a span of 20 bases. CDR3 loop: CASSFRAAPTDQETQYF. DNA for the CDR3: TGTGCCAGCAGCTTCAGGGCGGCTCCTACCGACCAAGAGACCCAGTACTTC.